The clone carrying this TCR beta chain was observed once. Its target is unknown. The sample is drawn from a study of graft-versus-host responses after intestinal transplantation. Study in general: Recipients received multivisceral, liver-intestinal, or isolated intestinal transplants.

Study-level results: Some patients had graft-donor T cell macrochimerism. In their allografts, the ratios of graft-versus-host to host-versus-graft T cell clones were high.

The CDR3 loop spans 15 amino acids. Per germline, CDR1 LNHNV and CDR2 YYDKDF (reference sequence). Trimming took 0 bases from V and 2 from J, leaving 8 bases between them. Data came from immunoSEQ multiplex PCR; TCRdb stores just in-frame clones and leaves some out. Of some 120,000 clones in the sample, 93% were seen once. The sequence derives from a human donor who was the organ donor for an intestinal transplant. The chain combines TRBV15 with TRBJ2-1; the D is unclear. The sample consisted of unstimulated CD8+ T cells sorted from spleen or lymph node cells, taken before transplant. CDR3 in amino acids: CATSRDPGPYNEQFF. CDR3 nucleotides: TGTGCCACCAGCAGAGATCCAGGACCCTACAATGAGCAGTTCTTC. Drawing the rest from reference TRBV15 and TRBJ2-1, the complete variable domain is DAMVIQNPRYQVTQFGKPVTLSCSQTLNHNVMYWYQQKSSQAPKLLFHYYDKDFNNEADTPDNFQSRRPNTSFCFLDIRSPGLGDTAMYLCATSRDPGPYNEQFFGPGTRLTVL.